Given below is one T cell receptor beta chain in context. The antigen remains unidentified. Germline V gives CDR1 GTSNPN, CDR2 SVGIG (reference sequence). V was clipped by 3 bases and J by 6 bases; unmatched bases: 6. The CDR3 sequence is 14 residues long. The sample originates from a study of T cell repertoires in ileal Crohn's disease. Whole-study results and caveats: Every patient over 26.8% clonality showed endoscopic recurrence.

The assay was immunoSEQ multiplex PCR, and TCRdb's table has in-frame clones only and misses some. The sample carries some 15,000 clones, roughly two thirds recorded once. The chain joins TRBV30 to TRBJ2-1, with 9 positions matching TRBD2. The clonotype comes from an adult with Crohn's disease. The sequencing input was ileal tissue. The CDR3 DNA reads as TGTGCCTGGAGCGGCGGGGGGGCGGTCAATGAGCAGTTCTTC. It codes for CAWSGGGAVNEQFF.